This T cell receptor beta chain was identified during a study of shared clonotypes between healthy human individuals. Clones were sequenced by immunoSEQ multiplex PCR, and TCRdb holds only the in-frame ones, with some missing. The profile shows some 2.1 million clones, over 85% of them singletons. As for this clone: The antigen remains undetermined.

Study-level results: The genetic and exposure-history diversity represented was limited by few donors.

V was clipped by 4 bases and J by 5 bases; unmatched bases: 10. This CDR3 is 15 amino acids long. CDR1 and CDR2 (germline): MNHEY, SVGAGI. The chain combines TRBV6-5 with TRBJ2-7, with 8 bases identical to TRBD1. Sequencing was performed on naive CD4+ T cells sorted from blood. Subset defined: CD45RA+ positively selected. The sequence derives from a young man in good health. In nucleotides, the CDR3 is TGTGCCAGCAGTTCGGGGCGGCAGGGGGCCCACGAGCAGTACTTC. This encodes CASSSGRQGAHEQYF.